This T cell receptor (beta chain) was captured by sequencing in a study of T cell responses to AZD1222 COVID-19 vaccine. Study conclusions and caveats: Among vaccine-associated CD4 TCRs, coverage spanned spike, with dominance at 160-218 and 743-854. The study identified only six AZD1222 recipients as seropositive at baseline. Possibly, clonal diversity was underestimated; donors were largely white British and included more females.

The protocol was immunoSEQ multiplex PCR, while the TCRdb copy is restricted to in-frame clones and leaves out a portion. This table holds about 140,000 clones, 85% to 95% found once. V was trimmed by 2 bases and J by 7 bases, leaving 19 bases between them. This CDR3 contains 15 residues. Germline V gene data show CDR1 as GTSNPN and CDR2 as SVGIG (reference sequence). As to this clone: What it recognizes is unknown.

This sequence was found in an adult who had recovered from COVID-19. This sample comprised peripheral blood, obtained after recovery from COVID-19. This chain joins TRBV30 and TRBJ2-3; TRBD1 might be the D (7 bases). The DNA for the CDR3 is TGTGCCTGGAGTAGGGGGCGGGATTTACAAAATACGCAGTATTTT. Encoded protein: CAWSRGRDLQNTQYF.